The rows below give T cell receptor beta chains drawn from one sample of a study of human T cells and chemical hapten exposure. MiXCR was run by TCRdb on the RACE reads, yielding one entry per CDR3 protein. The table lists around 150,000 distinct CDR3 sequences, 14% of them singletons. Sample: whole blood, taken in connection with sensitization to the hapten diphenylcyclopropenone (DPC). Receptors were obtained from a woman in her 30s with alopecia areata. Some clones in this sample may be carry-over from other donors' samples. Both conserved end residues are part of each CDR3. Each record gives: D gene, J gene, V gene, clone size, CDR3 protein, CDR3 DNA. The D gene is left open where the match is weak. Some rows have no size entry. The others give once, few or many, or a class for an expanded clone.

- | TRBJ2-1 | TRBV7-2 | few | CASSSAAPGEQFF | TGTGCCAGCTCTTCCGCCGCCCCTGGTGAGCAGTTCTTC
- | TRBJ2-7 | TRBV7-9 | few | CASSLGALVSYEQYF | TGTGCCAGCAGCTTAGGGGCGTTAGTCTCCTACGAGCAGTACTTC
- | TRBJ2-7 | TRBV3-1 | few | CASSQPPGRGARGYEQYF | TGTGCCAGCAGCCAACCGCCTGGGAGGGGGGCCCGAGGCTACGAGCAGTACTTC
- | TRBJ1-5 | TRBV30 | - | CAWSLQGGNQPQHF | TGTGCCTGGAGTCTCCAGGGTGGCAATCAGCCCCAGCATTTT
- | TRBJ1-5 | TRBV12-3/TRBV12-4 | - | CASSTDGGSPQHF | TGTGCCAGCAGTACCGACGGGGGGTCGCCCCAGCATTTT
- | TRBJ2-4 | TRBV20-1 | few | CSPLSQPKNIQYF | TGCAGTCCCCTTAGTCAACCCAAAAACATTCAGTACTTC
TRBD1 | TRBJ1-1 | TRBV30 | few | CAWSQGGDTEAFF | TGTGCCTGGAGTCAGGGGGGCGACACTGAAGCTTTCTTT
- | TRBJ1-2 | TRBV10-3 | - | CAISRDTYYGYTF | TGTGCCATCAGCAGGGACACCTACTATGGCTACACCTTC
- | TRBJ2-1 | TRBV7-2 | few | CASSPWAGAPGEQFF | TGTGCCAGCAGCCCATGGGCGGGGGCCCCGGGTGAGCAGTTCTTC
- | TRBJ2-4 | TRBV27 | few | CASSLQPGGTKNIQYF | TGTGCCAGCAGCCTTCAGCCCGGGGGTACCAAAAACATTCAGTACTTC
- | TRBJ1-2 | TRBV7-9 | - | CASSLGPVYGYTF | TGTGCCAGCAGCTTAGGTCCAGTTTATGGCTACACCTTC
- | TRBJ1-2 | TRBV18 | - | CASSPGAAYGYTF | TGTGCCAGCTCACCAGGGGCGGCCTATGGCTACACCTTC